This TCR beta chain comes out of a study of T cells in Graves' hyperthyroidism and ophthalmopathy. This clonotype turned up a few times. Its specificity is unknown. Template material for amplifying TCR beta CDR3 regions consisted of RNA transcripts. The study used the HTBI primer set for a first-round RT-PCR of the TCR CDR3. TCRdb called the multiplex PCR reads again in MiXCR, with one record for every CDR3 protein. The sample holds about 610,000 distinct CDR3 sequences; more than 15% are singletons and the top ten take 3% to 4%. Each diagnosis was grounded in clinical symptoms, serum thyroxine and TRAb, thyroid ultrasound, and orbital computed tomography. Fresh 10 ml peripheral blood yielded PBMCs. General study results and limits: Clonotypes that were expanded in thyroid above 0.001 mostly appeared in blood too. Stable hyperthyroidism was separated from ophthalmopathy by a model based on 13 V-J features.

This CDR3 contains 15 residues. The V gene end was trimmed by 0 bases and the J gene end by 6 bases; junction bases not matched to a gene: 3. Per the germline V gene, CDR1 is SGDLS and CDR2 is YYNGEE. This TCR was recovered from a woman in her forties with Graves' ophthalmopathy. This chain links TRBV9 with TRBJ2-1; 10 bases line up with TRBD2. Input material: blood. CDR3 in amino acids: CASSVGAGGLNEQFF. In DNA form, the CDR3 reads TGTGCCAGCAGCGTAGGAGCGGGGGGGCTCAATGAGCAGTTCTTC.